One and the same sample provided the 32 T cell receptor delta chains below, sequenced in a study of gamma-delta T cells after stem cell transplantation. TCRdb reapplied CATT to the RT-PCR reads. The sample lists about 5,400 delta-chain clones, 9.5% to 10% occurring once. Input material: gamma-delta T cells. These receptor sequences come from a human donor. It is not recorded whose cells these are; they may come from a transplant donor.

The chain joins TRDV2 to TRDJ1; 8 bases align to TRDD3. V dropped 3 bases and J dropped 0; count of bases not matched to a gene: 11. The germline CDR1 and CDR2 sequences are GEAIGNYY and EKD. This CDR3 is 17 amino acids long. The CDR3 loop is CACDAVLGARYTDKLIF. CDR3 coding DNA: TGTGCCTGTGACGCGGTACTGGGGGCCCGGTACACCGATAAACTCATCTTT.

This clone was counted only a few times. A far larger clone is just one base off, so this is likely a read error. The V call is TRDV2, the J call TRDJ1, with 8 bases aligning to TRDD3. V lost 2 bases and J lost 5; bases outside the gene matches: 15. This CDR3 spans 17 amino acids. Per the germline V gene, CDR1 is GEAIGNYY and CDR2 is EKD. The CDR3 reads CACDKLRDTPHRDKLIF. CDR3 nucleotides: TGTGCCTGTGACAAGCTGAGGGATACGCCCCATCGGGATAAACTCATCTTT.

Note on this clone: Other DNA sequences of this sample code for an identical CDR3. V usage is TRDV2 and J usage is TRDJ1; 12 nucleotides line up with TRDD3. Germline CDR1 is GEAIGNYY and CDR2 is EKD. CDR3 length equals 20 residues. V shed 3 bases and J 0 bases; nucleotides not matched to a gene: 16. Here the CDR3 DNA reads TGTGCCTGTGACGCAGTGCTGGGGGATACGCAAAAAGTCCACACCGATAAACTCATCTTT. It is translated as CACDAVLGDTQKVHTDKLIF.

This chain connects TRDV2 to TRDJ3; the match to TRDD3 covers 8 bases. V lost 0 bases and J lost 0; bases outside the gene matches: 9. CDR3 size: 20 residues. CDR1 is GEAIGNYY, CDR2 EKD, per germline. The CDR3 reads CACDTRTGGLSSWDTRQMFF. CDR3 nucleotides: TGTGCCTGTGACACCCGTACTGGGGGCCTTAGCTCCTGGGACACCCGACAGATGTTTTTC.

This clone occurred a few times. This sequence is one base from a far larger clone and is likely a read error. Other DNA sequences within the sample encode an identical CDR3. The CDR3 spells CACDPVRSELGDNRDTDKLIF. The CDR3 coding sequence is TGTGCCTGTGACCCTGTACGTTCCGAACTGGGGGATAATCGAGACACCGATAAACTCATCTTT. J is TRDJ1 and V is TRDV2; 11 positions agree with TRDD3. Germline V gene lookup returns CDR1 GEAIGNYY and CDR2 EKD. After removal of 3 bases from V and 0 bases from J, the junction contained 20 bases not matched to a gene. There are 21 residues in the CDR3.

This clone showed up just a few times. The rearrangement uses TRDV1 and TRDJ1; TRDD3 aligns across 11 bases. Germline CDR1 reads TSWWSYY; CDR2 reads QGS. The CDR3 extends over 25 amino acids. V shed 1 base, J shed 0 bases, and the junction held 28 bases outside the gene matches. The CDR3 sequence: CALGEQVTIASLVILGDNYTDKLIF. Written as DNA, the CDR3 is TGTGCTCTTGGGGAACAGGTGACTATCGCCTCCCTTGTCATACTGGGGGATAATTACACCGATAAACTCATCTTT.

This clone showed up just a few times. The V call is TRDV1, the J call TRDJ1; 9 bases are a match to TRDD3. This CDR3 is 19 amino acids long. Germline V gene lookup returns CDR1 TSWWSYY and CDR2 QGS. V dropped 4 bases and J dropped 0; count of bases not matched to a gene: 15. The CDR3 loop reads CALGAGILVLGDDTDKLIF. CDR3 DNA sequence: TGTGCTCTTGGGGCCGGGATCCTGGTACTGGGGGACGACACCGATAAACTCATCTTT.

This clone rates as medium-sized (0.01 to 0.1%). The V gene is TRDV2, the J gene TRDJ1, with D maybe TRDD3 (6 bases). The V end lost 0 bases, the J end lost 0 bases, and 16 bases lay between the germline ends. CDR3 length: 17 residues. Per the germline V gene, CDR1 is GEAIGNYY and CDR2 is EKD. CDR3 nucleotides: TGTGCCTGTGACACCGTTGGGGGGGCCACGTACACCGATAAACTCATCTTT. It encodes CACDTVGGATYTDKLIF.

By share of the sample, this clone is medium-sized. Possible read error: a much larger clone is one base away. The chain links TRDV2 to TRDJ1; 13 bases agree with TRDD3. The CDR3 consists of 20 residues. The V gene's germline CDR1 is GEAIGNYY and CDR2 EKD. This CDR3 reads CACDTVQLGDTSLYTDTLIF. The CDR3, as DNA: TGTGCCTGTGACACAGTCCAACTGGGGGATACGTCTCTTTACACCGATACACTCATCTTT.

This clone was counted only a few times. A read error is possible here, since a much larger clone lies one base away. The same CDR3 also results from other DNA sequences found in this sample. The chain recombines TRDV2 with TRDJ1; 8 bases are a match to TRDD3. The CDR3 loop spans 20 amino acids. The V gene's germline CDR1 is GEAIGNYY and CDR2 EKD. Losses at the gene ends were 0 bases for V and 0 bases for J; bases not matched to a gene: 17. The CDR3 here is CACDTVGVGGLTSYTDKLIF. CDR3 DNA sequence: TGTGCCTGTGACACCGTCGGTGTTGGGGGATTGACTTCTTACACCGATAAACTCATCTTT.

By share of the sample, this clone is medium-sized (0.01 to 0.1%). J is TRDJ1 and V is TRDV2; TRDD3 aligns across 12 bases. This CDR3 is 17 amino acids long. V dropped 1 base and J dropped 0; count of bases not matched to a gene: 5. CDR1 GEAIGNYY and CDR2 EKD come from the germline V gene. The CDR3 DNA follows: TGTGCCTGTGACACTGTACTGGGGGATACAGACACCGATAAACTCATCTTT. This gives the protein CACDTVLGDTDTDKLIF.

Concerning this clone: The germline gene is not matched at one end of the junction; a read error may be the cause. The chain has TRDV2 and TRDJ3; 13 bases align to TRDD3. Germline V gene data show CDR1 as GEAIGNYY and CDR2 as EKD. The CDR3 contains 19 residues. The CDR3 bases are TGTGCCTGTGACACCGTACTGGGGGATACGCGTGGGGACACCCGTCAGATGTTTTTC. Residues: CACDTVLGDTRGDTRQMFF.

This clone is termed medium-sized. Other DNA sequences within the sample encode an identical CDR3. J is TRDJ1 and V is TRDV2; the match to TRDD3 covers 9 bases. The CDR3 sequence is 16 residues long. V lost 3 bases, J lost 0 bases, and 7 bases stayed unmatched. Per germline, CDR1 GEAIGNYY and CDR2 EKD. CDR3 nucleotides: TGTGCCTGTGACCTTACTGGGGGACAGTACACCGATAAACTCATCTTT. Translated: CACDLTGGQYTDKLIF.

As to this clone: This DNA's translation and the protein TCRdb lists, from a much larger clone, do not match at residue 14, likely due to a read error; the protein shown is translated from the DNA. The chain combines TRDV2 with TRDJ1; TRDD3 matches at 13 bases. The germline gives CDR1 GEAIGNYY, CDR2 EKD. This CDR3 spans 15 amino acids. The CDR3 loop reads CACDVLTGGYAELTF. In DNA form, the CDR3 reads TGTGCCTGTGACGTCCTTACTGGGGGATACGCGGAACTCACCTTT.

This clone is categorized as medium-sized. This sample includes further DNA sequences coding for the same CDR3. The chain has TRDV2 and TRDJ1; TRDD3 is a possible D gene (6 bases). Between the trimmed V and J ends, which lost 0 bases and 0 bases, there was a span of 16 bases. Germline V gives CDR1 GEAIGNYY, CDR2 EKD. This CDR3 has 17 amino acids. The CDR3 loop is CACDTVVGAPYTDKLIF. The CDR3 DNA reads as TGTGCCTGTGACACCGTGGTGGGGGCCCCGTACACCGATAAACTCATCTTT.

With regard to this clone: The TCRdb record carries a much larger clone's protein, which differs from this DNA's translation at residue 11; a read error is the likely cause, and the protein listed here is the DNA translation. V usage is TRDV2 and J usage is TRDJ1; 11 bases are shared with TRDD3. J gave up 5 bases and V 3 bases, and 7 bases lay outside the gene matches. This CDR3 has 15 amino acids. Germline V gene data show CDR1 as GEAIGNYY and CDR2 as EKD. As DNA, the CDR3 is TGTGCCTGTGACCCCTTACTGGGGGATATGGATAAACTCATCTTT. Its protein is CACDPLLGDMDKLIF.

This chain connects TRDV2 to TRDJ1; 10 bases match TRDD3. Germline CDR1 reads GEAIGNYY; CDR2 reads EKD. The ends lost 3 bases at V and 3 bases at J; junction bases unmatched: 6. This CDR3 has 15 residues. Here the CDR3 reads CACDAILGDSDKLIF. The CDR3 nucleotides read TGTGCCTGTGACGCGATACTGGGGGATTCCGATAAACTCATCTTT.

This clone was counted between two and nine times. It may be a read error: a sequence one base away is much more abundant. The same CDR3 also results from other DNA sequences found in this sample. The J gene is TRDJ3, the V gene TRDV2, with D tentatively TRDD3 (6 bases). The CDR3 is made up of 18 amino acids. Germline lookup yields CDR1 GEAIGNYY and CDR2 EKD. CDR3 DNA sequence: TGTGCCTGTGACACCGGGGGACATAGCTCCTGGGACACCCGACAAATGTTTTTC. This translates into CACDTGGHSSWDTRQMFF.

This clone was found a few times. This is likely an artifact of a read error, given a far larger clone one base away. V and J are TRDV2 and TRDJ1, with 10 bases matching TRDD3. The V gene end was trimmed by 3 bases and the J gene end by 3 bases; junction bases not matched to a gene: 12. The germline V gene has CDR1 GEAIGNYY and CDR2 EKD. CDR3 size: 17 residues. The CDR3 loop reads CACDAVVGGYASDKLIF. DNA of the CDR3: TGTGCCTGTGACGCCGTTGTCGGGGGATACGCCTCCGATAAACTCATCTTT.

This clone has only a few counts. The gene calls are TRAV29/DV5 and TRDJ1; 9 bases fit TRDD3. This CDR3 has 14 residues. Germline V gives CDR1 NSMFDY, CDR2 ISSIKDK. V shed 0 bases and J 0 bases; nucleotides not matched to a gene: 0. The CDR3: CAASAGGYTDKLIF. Written as DNA, the CDR3 is TGTGCAGCAAGCGCTGGGGGATACACCGATAAACTCATCTTT.

Of note for this clone: The TCRdb protein comes from a much larger clone and disagrees with this DNA's translation at residue 7, likely due to a read error; the protein given here is derived from the DNA. The chain couples TRDV2 to TRDJ1, with D unresolved. The CDR3 consists of 15 residues. CDR1 is GEAIGNYY and CDR2 is EKD in the germline V gene. Trimming cost V 0 bases and J 0 bases, with 10 bases left between them. CDR3 DNA: TGTGCCTGTGACACCCTGAGAGAGAACACCGATAAACTCATCTTT. Translation: CACDTLRENTDKLIF.

The CDR3 loop reads CACDPIPAPGDQREDTDKLIF. The CDR3 bases are TGTGCCTGTGACCCCATTCCTGCCCCCGGGGATCAGAGGGAGGACACCGATAAACTCATCTTT. The rearrangement links TRDV2 to TRDJ1; perhaps TRDD3 as D (6 bases). The V end lost 3 bases, the J end lost 0 bases, and 31 bases lay between the germline ends. The germline V gene encodes CDR1 GEAIGNYY and CDR2 EKD. The CDR3 has 21 residues.

In this sample, this clone is large. Within the sample, other DNA sequences also encode this same CDR3. J is TRDJ1 and V is TRDV2, with TRDD3 as a possible D gene (6 bases). Trimming shortened V by 0 bases and J by 0 bases, and 22 bases separated the two germline ends. CDR1 is GEAIGNYY and CDR2 is EKD in the germline V gene. This CDR3 comprises 19 residues. The CDR3 sequence: CACDTVGGRPSLYTDKLIF. Written as DNA, the CDR3 is TGTGCCTGTGACACCGTTGGGGGCCGTCCCTCCCTATACACCGATAAACTCATCTTT.

About this clone: A much larger clone differs by one base, so this may be a read error. The V and J genes are TRDV2 and TRDJ1; TRDD3 agrees at 8 bases. The germline gives CDR1 GEAIGNYY, CDR2 EKD. The V gene end was trimmed by 3 bases and the J gene end by 0 bases; junction bases not matched to a gene: 11. The CDR3 sequence is 17 residues long. CDR3 in amino acids: CACDSVLGAPDTDKLIF. The DNA of the CDR3 is TGTGCCTGTGACTCGGTACTGGGGGCCCCAGACACCGATAAACTCATCTTT.

This clone was found a few times. The V call is TRDV2, the J call TRDJ1, with 13 bases aligning to TRDD3. CDR3 length: 17 residues. Germline CDR1 and CDR2: GEAIGNYY and EKD. The V gene end was trimmed by 1 base and the J gene end by 0 bases; junction bases not matched to a gene: 4. The CDR3, as DNA: TGTGCCTGTGACACACTGGGGGATACGAGGTACACCGATAAACTCATCTTT. Protein product: CACDTLGDTRYTDKLIF.

This clone is labeled medium-sized (0.01 to 0.1%). The gene calls are TRDV2 and TRDJ1; no clear D gene. The V end lost 3 bases, the J end lost 3 bases, and 16 bases lay between the germline ends. This CDR3 contains 15 residues. Germline CDR1 is GEAIGNYY and CDR2 is EKD. The CDR3 nucleotides read TGTGCCTGTGACCCGGTTGGTGCTCGCGCCGATAAACTCATCTTT. Amino acid sequence: CACDPVGARADKLIF.

Of note for this clone: Other nucleotide sequences in the sample specify the same CDR3. The rearrangement links TRDV2 to TRDJ3, with 12 bases fitting TRDD3. Germline CDR1 is GEAIGNYY and CDR2 is EKD. The V segment lost 1 base and the J segment 0 bases; nucleotides outside the gene matches: 0. The CDR3 consists of 18 residues. The CDR3 DNA reads as TGTGCCTGTGACACACTGGGGGATACCTCCTGGGACACCCGACAGATGTTTTTC. Its translation: CACDTLGDTSWDTRQMFF.

Note on this clone: One base away lies a much larger clone, so this may be a sequencing read error. The J gene is TRDJ1, the V gene TRDV2; TRDD3 matches at 10 bases. Germline lookup yields CDR1 GEAIGNYY and CDR2 EKD. With V trimmed by 1 base and J by 0 bases, 22 bases remained unmatched. This CDR3 region has 22 residues. In DNA form, the CDR3 reads TGTGCCTGTGACACGCTTCGACTGGGGGATTCGCTCGATGGTCAGTACACCGATAAACTCATCTTT. Protein: CACDTLRLGDSLDGQYTDKLIF.

There are a few counts of this clone. The chain joins TRDV1 to TRDJ2; 10 bases match TRDD3. Unmatched junction bases numbered 10, after V lost 2 bases and J lost 7 bases. The CDR3 spans 17 residues. Germline V lookup: CDR1 TSWWSYY, CDR2 QGS. The CDR3: CALGESLRGGYKAQLFF. Written as DNA, the CDR3 is TGTGCTCTTGGGGAAAGCCTCCGTGGGGGATACAAAGCACAACTCTTCTTT.

Only a few counts were recorded for this clone. The chain uses TRDV1 and TRDJ2; 8 bases are shared with TRDD3. The CDR3 spans 16 residues. Looked up from germline, CDR1 is TSWWSYY and CDR2 is QGS. Trimming cost V 2 bases and J 4 bases; bases outside gene matches: 6. CDR3 loop: CALGEGWGIQTAQLFF. The CDR3 nucleotides read TGTGCTCTTGGGGAAGGTTGGGGGATCCAGACAGCACAACTCTTCTTT.

This clone was seen a handful of times. This likely traces to a read error, being one base from a far larger clone. In DNA form, the CDR3 reads TGTGCCTGTGACCCTGTACGTTCCGAACTGGGGGATAATCGGGACACCGATAGACTCATCTTT. It specifies CACDPVRSELGDNRDTDRLIF. The chain couples TRDV2 to TRDJ1, with TRDD3 matching 11 bases. The CDR3 sequence is 21 residues long. Per germline, CDR1 GEAIGNYY and CDR2 EKD.

This clone was seen a few times. The protein given by TCRdb reflects a much larger clone and differs at residue 10 from this DNA's translation, likely from a read error; the protein shown is the DNA's translation. The J gene is TRDJ1, the V gene TRDV2, with 11 nucleotides matching TRDD3. The CDR3 extends over 15 amino acids. Germline CDR1 is GEAIGNYY and CDR2 is EKD. V dropped 3 bases and J dropped 8; count of bases not matched to a gene: 10. The CDR3 DNA follows: TGTGCCTGTGACCCTGTACTGGGGGATATGCAGAAACTCATCTTT. This encodes CACDPVLGDMQKLIF.